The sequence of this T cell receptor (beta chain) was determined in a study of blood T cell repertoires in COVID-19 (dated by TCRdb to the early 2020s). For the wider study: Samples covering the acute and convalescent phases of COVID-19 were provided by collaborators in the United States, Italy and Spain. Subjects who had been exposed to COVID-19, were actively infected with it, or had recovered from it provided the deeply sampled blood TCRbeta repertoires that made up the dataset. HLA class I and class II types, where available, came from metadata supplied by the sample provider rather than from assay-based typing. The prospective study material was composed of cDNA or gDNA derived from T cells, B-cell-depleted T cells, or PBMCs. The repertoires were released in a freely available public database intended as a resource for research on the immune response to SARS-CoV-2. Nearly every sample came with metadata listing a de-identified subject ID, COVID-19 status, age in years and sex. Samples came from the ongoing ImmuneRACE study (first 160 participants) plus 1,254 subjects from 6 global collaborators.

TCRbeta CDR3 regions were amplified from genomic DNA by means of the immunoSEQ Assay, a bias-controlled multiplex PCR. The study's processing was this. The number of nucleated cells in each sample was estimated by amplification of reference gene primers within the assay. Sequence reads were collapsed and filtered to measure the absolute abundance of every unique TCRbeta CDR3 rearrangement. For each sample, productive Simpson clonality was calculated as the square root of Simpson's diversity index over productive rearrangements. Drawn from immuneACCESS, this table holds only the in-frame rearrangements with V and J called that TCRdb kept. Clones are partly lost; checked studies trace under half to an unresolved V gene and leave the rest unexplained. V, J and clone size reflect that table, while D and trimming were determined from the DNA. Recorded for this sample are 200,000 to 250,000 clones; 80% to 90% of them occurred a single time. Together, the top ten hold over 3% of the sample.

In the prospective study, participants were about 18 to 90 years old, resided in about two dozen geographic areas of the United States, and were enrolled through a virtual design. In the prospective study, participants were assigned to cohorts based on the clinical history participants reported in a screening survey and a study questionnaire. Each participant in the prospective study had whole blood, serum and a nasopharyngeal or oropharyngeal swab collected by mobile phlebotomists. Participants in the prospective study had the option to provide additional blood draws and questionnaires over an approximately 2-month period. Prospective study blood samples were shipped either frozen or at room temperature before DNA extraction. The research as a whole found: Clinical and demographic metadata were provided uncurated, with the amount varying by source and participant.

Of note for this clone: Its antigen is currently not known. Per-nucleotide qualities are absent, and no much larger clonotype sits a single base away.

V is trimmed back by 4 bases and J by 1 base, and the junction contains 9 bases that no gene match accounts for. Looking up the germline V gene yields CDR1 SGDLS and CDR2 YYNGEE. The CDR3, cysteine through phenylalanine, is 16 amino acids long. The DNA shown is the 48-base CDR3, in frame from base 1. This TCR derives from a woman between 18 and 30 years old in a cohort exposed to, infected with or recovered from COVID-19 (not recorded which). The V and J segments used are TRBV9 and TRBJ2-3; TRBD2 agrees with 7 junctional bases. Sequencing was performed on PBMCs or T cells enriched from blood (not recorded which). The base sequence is TGTGCCAGCAGCCCCCCCGGGGCGGGAGGCACAGATACGCAGTATTTT. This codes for CASSPPGAGGTDTQYF.